Listed below are T cell receptor beta chains from one sample, sequenced in a study of T cell responses to AZD1222 COVID-19 vaccine. Produced via immunoSEQ multiplex PCR; TCRdb's table is partial and in-frame only. The sample carries around 200,000 clones, almost 90% recorded once. This specimen was peripheral blood, taken on day 0 of AZD1222 vaccination. Receptors originate from an adult in good health. CDR3s include the opening cysteine and the closing phenylalanine or tryptophan.

v_gene: TRBV27; j_gene: TRBJ1-5; CDR3aa: CASGINLQPQHF
v_gene: TRBV9; j_gene: TRBJ1-2; CDR3aa: CASSDKEGLYGYTF
v_gene: TRBV30; j_gene: TRBJ1-1; CDR3aa: CAWSGRAGGGYTEAFF
v_gene: TRBV4-3; j_gene: TRBJ2-7; CDR3aa: CASSLNLAGEQYF
v_gene: TRBV7-3; j_gene: TRBJ2-5; CDR3aa: CASSLRGRETQYF
v_gene: TRBV10-2; j_gene: TRBJ1-5; CDR3aa: CASSGDINQPQHF
v_gene: TRBV5-6; j_gene: TRBJ1-1; CDR3aa: CASSLRQARNTEAFF
v_gene: TRBV2; j_gene: TRBJ1-1; CDR3aa: CASQTGTGGIEAFF
v_gene: TRBV6-5; j_gene: TRBJ2-7; CDR3aa: CASSYRGGSSYEQYF
v_gene: TRBV27; j_gene: TRBJ2-1; CDR3aa: CASSLGGLIYNEQFF
v_gene: TRBV7-2; j_gene: TRBJ1-4; CDR3aa: CASSLALTANEKLFF
v_gene: TRBV19; j_gene: TRBJ1-4; CDR3aa: CASSIPSGGTNEKLFF
v_gene: TRBV6-5; j_gene: TRBJ2-2; CDR3aa: CASSLRTGSSGELFF
v_gene: TRBV6-2/TRBV6-3; j_gene: TRBJ2-3; CDR3aa: CASRRDSSADTQYF
v_gene: TRBV27; j_gene: TRBJ1-2; CDR3aa: CASSAGNGYTF
v_gene: TRBV19; j_gene: TRBJ1-6; CDR3aa: CASSDRSGANSPLHF
v_gene: TRBV7-9; j_gene: TRBJ2-5; CDR3aa: CASSLGLAGGQETQYF
v_gene: TRBV2; j_gene: TRBJ1-5; CDR3aa: CASSEITVYSNQPQHF
v_gene: TRBV9; j_gene: TRBJ2-1; CDR3aa: CASSVGTEPNNEQFF
v_gene: TRBV19; j_gene: TRBJ1-5; CDR3aa: CASSIIGQGIQPQHF
v_gene: TRBV25-1; j_gene: TRBJ1-2; CDR3aa: CASSEATQIGYTF
v_gene: TRBV5-4; j_gene: TRBJ2-7; CDR3aa: CASSQAGGRNEQYF
v_gene: TRBV24-1; j_gene: TRBJ1-1; CDR3aa: CATSDSDIFKEDTEAFF
v_gene: TRBV7-3; j_gene: TRBJ2-3; CDR3aa: CASSLKIPGSTDTQYF
v_gene: TRBV24-1; j_gene: TRBJ1-2; CDR3aa: CATSDSYGYTF
v_gene: TRBV12-5; j_gene: TRBJ2-7; CDR3aa: CASAKGPNYEQYF
v_gene: TRBV7-7; j_gene: TRBJ1-1; CDR3aa: CASSESLGTEAFF
v_gene: TRBV1; j_gene: TRBJ1-2; CDR3aa: CTSSQDKSTGEVGNYGYTF
v_gene: TRBV20-1; j_gene: TRBJ2-7; CDR3aa: CSASYGIYEQYF
v_gene: TRBV2; j_gene: TRBJ2-6; CDR3aa: CAVYGTSSGANVLTF
v_gene: TRBV2; j_gene: TRBJ2-5; CDR3aa: CASKGRETRARETQYF
v_gene: TRBV28; j_gene: TRBJ2-3; CDR3aa: CASGGSGRSSYTQYF
v_gene: TRBV3-1/TRBV3-2; j_gene: TRBJ1-6; CDR3aa: CASSTYNSPLHF
v_gene: TRBV4-1; j_gene: TRBJ1-1; CDR3aa: CASSTTGANTEAFF
v_gene: TRBV7-7; j_gene: TRBJ1-1; CDR3aa: CASSPQPGAEAFF
v_gene: TRBV14; j_gene: TRBJ1-1; CDR3aa: CASSQEAWTGGTEAFF
v_gene: TRBV5-8; j_gene: TRBJ1-1; CDR3aa: CASSLAWEGEEAFF
v_gene: TRBV5-1; j_gene: TRBJ2-3; CDR3aa: CASSPPGAGTDTQYF
v_gene: TRBV10-3; j_gene: TRBJ1-1; CDR3aa: CAISEGNRVGNTEAFF
v_gene: TRBV9; j_gene: TRBJ2-3; CDR3aa: CASSPGLAGATDTQYF
v_gene: TRBV18; j_gene: TRBJ1-6; CDR3aa: CASSPGVGGTNSPLHF
v_gene: TRBV5-1; j_gene: TRBJ2-7; CDR3aa: CASGVGIDRKGSYEQYF
v_gene: TRBV5-1; j_gene: TRBJ1-3; CDR3aa: CASSFGGSSSGNTIYF
v_gene: TRBV11-1; j_gene: TRBJ2-7; CDR3aa: CASSLGATYEQYF
v_gene: TRBV18; j_gene: TRBJ2-7; CDR3aa: CASSPQGQGGHEQYF
v_gene: TRBV3-1/TRBV3-2; j_gene: TRBJ1-5; CDR3aa: CASSQRQGGQPQHF
v_gene: TRBV11-3; j_gene: TRBJ2-1; CDR3aa: CASSLTGSTYNEQFF
v_gene: TRBV6-5; j_gene: TRBJ2-2; CDR3aa: CASRRQRSTGELFF
v_gene: TRBV30; j_gene: TRBJ2-7; CDR3aa: CAWNVGAVYEQYF
v_gene: TRBV7-2; j_gene: TRBJ1-3; CDR3aa: CASSFGNTIYF
v_gene: TRBV9; j_gene: TRBJ1-5; CDR3aa: CASSVGGEGQPQHF
v_gene: TRBV13; j_gene: TRBJ1-2; CDR3aa: CASSVRAIDRGQRLGYTF
v_gene: TRBV19; j_gene: TRBJ2-2; CDR3aa: CASSWSENTGELFF